The 3 T cell receptor beta chains presented below share a single source sample, sequenced in a study of blood T cells in healthy people across ages. Together with a sample-barcoded 5' primer, a J-beta primer mix was included in a second PCR lasting about 7 to 11 cycles. From the 5' RACE reads, TCRdb called clonotypes with MiXCR, one entry per CDR3 protein. The table records some 1.5 million distinct CDR3 sequences, roughly 27% of them present only once. The specimen was blood. The receptors here all came from a woman aged 25 to 39 in good health.

Only a few counts were recorded for this clonotype. This chain links TRBV9 with TRBJ2-1; D remains ambiguous. V dropped 0 bases and J dropped 6 bases, with 10 bases sitting between them. CDR1 and CDR2 from the germline V gene are SGDLS and YYNGEE. CDR3 length: 14 amino acids. DNA for the CDR3: TGTGCCAGCAGCGTAGGTGTAGGGTTCAATGAGCAGTTCTTC. It specifies CASSVGVGFNEQFF.

This clonotype was recorded a few times. This chain links TRBV20-1 with TRBJ1-2, with 7 bases aligning to TRBD1. Germline V lookup: CDR1 DFQATT, CDR2 SNEGSKA (reference sequence). The CDR3 has 13 amino acids. Unmatched junction bases numbered 9, after V lost 3 bases and J lost 8 bases. DNA for the CDR3: TGCAGTGCTAGTAGTGTGACAGGGTTAGGCTACACCTTC. Translated, it gives CSASSVTGLGYTF.

This clonotype appeared a few times. The chain recombines TRBV18 with TRBJ2-7; maybe TRBD1 (5 bases). Per the germline V gene, CDR1 is KGHSH and CDR2 is LQKENI. The CDR3 totals 13 residues. V gave up 6 bases and J gave up 6 bases, with 15 bases separating them. CDR3 sequence reads: CASSPIRGLEQYF. The CDR3 bases are TGTGCCAGCTCCCCGATAAGGGGCCTCGAGCAGTACTTC.